Detailed here is one T cell receptor beta chain. Antigen: not known. The CDR3 totals 14 residues. Germline CDR1 reads DFQATT; CDR2 reads SNEGSKA (reference sequence). Unique molecular identifiers were carried by the TCR beta cDNA libraries. Out of roughly 1 to 10 million T cells, 470,000 or so cDNA molecules were generated. TCRdb reprocessed the PCR reads via MiXCR and lists one record per CDR3 protein. The table includes about 540,000 distinct CDR3 sequences, 30% to 40% detected once. This entry is derived from a study of post-analysis software for immune sequencing data. Study-level information: The disease courses covered relapsing-remitting, secondary progressive and progressive-relapsing multiple sclerosis.

Broader study findings: Compared against controls, patients with multiple sclerosis displayed significantly lower normalized Chao1 diversity. The F measure placed samples prepared in the same batch into strongly shared clusters. In patients, TRBV5-6, TRBV5-1 and TRBV20-1 belonged to roughly five TRBV segments found more frequently than in controls.

The V and J genes are TRBV20-1 and TRBJ2-4, with 8 bases lining up with TRBD1. The J call is in doubt because the DNA end fits TRBJ2-5 better. The receptor comes from a girl aged 2-17 years with multiple sclerosis. Input material: blood. The CDR3 nucleotides are TGCAGTGCTTCCCGCGACAGGGGACGAGAGACCCAGTACTTC. The encoded protein is CSASRDRGRETQYF.